The 20 T cell receptor beta chains reported below all come from one sample, sequenced in a study of CD8 T cells in Susac syndrome. RNA in amounts of roughly 0.5 to 1 ug was reverse transcribed with random hexamers. TCRdb independently ran MiXCR on the immunoSEQ multiplex PCR reads; one entry per CDR3 protein. This sample has 80,000 or so distinct CDR3 sequences, with about 93% found just once. Input material: CD8+ T cells from PBMCs. The receptors were gathered from a human donor in good health.

The rearrangement uses TRBV7-2 and TRBJ1-4, with a tentative D call TRBD1 (6 bases). This CDR3 comprises 18 residues. Trimming cost V 6 bases and J 0 bases, with 20 bases left between them. The germline gives CDR1 SGHTA, CDR2 FQGNSA. CDR3 residues: CASSRPGTRLSTNEKLFF. In DNA, the CDR3 is TGTGCCAGCAGTCGGCCCGGGACAAGGTTATCAACTAATGAAAAACTGTTTTTT.

This clonotype was detected once. The chain carries TRBV4-3 and TRBJ2-4; D remains ambiguous. V lost 0 bases and J 0 bases, leaving 6 bases between the germline ends. The CDR3 length is 15 residues. Per germline, CDR1 LGHNA and CDR2 YSLEER. CDR3 coding DNA: TGCGCCAGCAGCCAAGATGGTGTAGCCAAAAACATTCAGTACTTC. It is translated as CASSQDGVAKNIQYF.

The CDR3: CASSFPGGRASTDTQYF. DNA for the CDR3: TGTGCCAGCAGTTTCCCCGGGGGTCGGGCAAGCACAGATACGCAGTATTTT. V gene TRBV12-3 or TRBV12-4 combines with J gene TRBJ2-3; weak D call: TRBD2 (6 bases). Between the trimmed V and J ends, which lost 3 bases and 0 bases, there was a span of 16 bases. The CDR3 sequence is 17 residues long.

The V gene is TRBV20-1, the J gene TRBJ1-2, with a tentative D call TRBD1 (6 bases). The V and J ends lost 3 bases and 0 bases respectively, with 17 bases between them. CDR1 and CDR2 (germline): DFQATT, SNEGSKA (reference sequence). CDR3 length equals 16 residues. The CDR3 is CSARLQGVLANYGYTF. CDR3 nucleotides: TGCAGTGCTAGGTTACAGGGCGTCCTTGCTAACTATGGCTACACCTTC.

The V call is TRBV29-1, the J call TRBJ2-7, with 9 nucleotides matching TRBD1. There are 13 residues in the CDR3. Unmatched junction bases numbered 6, after V lost 4 bases and J lost 5 bases. The germline V gene has CDR1 SQVTM and CDR2 ANQGSEA. The CDR3 spells CSVGDRETNEQYF. CDR3 in DNA: TGCAGCGTTGGGGACAGGGAGACCAACGAGCAGTACTTC.

This rearrangement joins TRBV5-4 to TRBJ2-1; TRBD1 agrees at 8 bases. The CDR3 spans 16 residues. Germline values: CDR1 SGHNT, CDR2 YYREEE (reference sequence). V lost 5 bases and J lost 0; bases outside the gene matches: 7. In DNA form, the CDR3 reads TGTGCCAGCAGACTAACCGGGACAGGCTCCTACAATGAGCAGTTCTTC. The encoded protein is CASRLTGTGSYNEQFF.

V gene TRBV7-8 combines with J gene TRBJ2-1, with TRBD2 identical over 12 bases. V trimming: 5 bases; J trimming: 4 bases; junction bases outside the gene matches: 9. Per the germline V gene, CDR1 is SGHVS and CDR2 is FQNEAQ. The CDR3 consists of 17 residues. The CDR3 DNA is TGTGCCAGCAGCCCCTGGACTAGCGGGGCGGCGTACAATGAGCAGTTCTTC. Protein: CASSPWTSGAAYNEQFF.

The V gene is TRBV25-1, the J gene TRBJ1-1; the D is unclear. Germline lookup yields CDR1 MGHDK and CDR2 SYGVNS. CDR3 length equals 12 residues. Trimming stripped 4 bases from V and 10 bases from J, with 13 bases between. The CDR3 DNA sequence: TGTGCCAGCAGTGGCCAGCCCGGACTAGCTTTCTTT. Translation gives CASSGQPGLAFF.

This clonotype has only one observation. CDR3 DNA sequence: TGTGCCAGCAGTGAAGCTCCCCTAACAGGGAGGGGAAACTACGAGCAGTACGTC. Amino acid sequence: CASSEAPLTGRGNYEQYV. This rearrangement joins TRBV2 to TRBJ2-7, with D perhaps TRBD2 (7 bases). Germline V CDR1 and CDR2: SNHLY, FYNNEI. V was shortened by 0 bases and J by 3 bases, with 21 bases between the two germline ends. The CDR3 extends over 18 amino acids.

This rearrangement joins TRBV20-1 to TRBJ1-4; D ambiguous. This CDR3 contains 15 residues. The V end lost 0 bases, the J end lost 5 bases, and 13 bases lay between the germline ends. Germline V CDR1 and CDR2: DFQATT, SNEGSKA (reference sequence). CDR3 bases: TGCAGTGCTAGAGATCTGGAGGGTCGGAATGAAAAACTGTTTTTT. Amino acids: CSARDLEGRNEKLFF.

The CDR3 nucleotides read TGCAGCGTCCATGCCAGCGGAGGGTATGGCTACACCTTC. Translation gives CSVHASGGYGYTF. The J gene is TRBJ1-2, the V gene TRBV29-1; D is uncertain. The V and J ends lost 6 bases and 5 bases respectively, with 16 bases between them. The CDR3 totals 13 residues. The germline V gene has CDR1 SQVTM and CDR2 ANQGSEA.

This chain links TRBV21-1 with TRBJ1-5. TRBV21-1 is listed as a pseudogene. This CDR3 comprises 15 residues. In DNA, the CDR3 is TGTGCCAGCAGCAATACGGGTTTTGGCAATCAGCCCCAGCATTTT. Its protein product is CASSNTGFGNQPQHF.

This rearrangement joins TRBV4-1 to TRBJ2-7, with D possibly matching TRBD1 (5 bases). The CDR3 consists of 13 residues. Germline values: CDR1 MGHRA, CDR2 YSYEKL. V was pared by 5 bases and J by 2 bases, with 10 bases between. CDR3 protein: CASSGSGTYEQYF. The CDR3 DNA reads TGCGCCAGCAGCGGGTCAGGGACCTACGAGCAGTACTTC.

This sequence joins TRBV4-1 and TRBJ2-7; D might be TRBD2 (6 bases). This CDR3 contains 15 residues. Trimming took 4 bases from V and 5 from J, leaving 18 bases between them. CDR1 is MGHRA, CDR2 YSYEKL, per germline. CDR3 in amino acids: CASSLGTDPMNEQYF. DNA for the CDR3: TGCGCCAGCAGCCTCGGGACTGACCCTATGAACGAGCAGTACTTC.

This clonotype was seen once. The CDR3 DNA sequence: TGTGCCAGCAGCCCCGGGACAGTGGGTCCCTACGAGCAGTACTTC. This translates into CASSPGTVGPYEQYF. This rearrangement joins TRBV13 to TRBJ2-7, with TRBD1 matching over 7 bases. This CDR3 has 15 amino acids. Germline V gene sequence: CDR1 PRHDT, CDR2 FYEKMQ (reference sequence). J lost 2 bases, V lost 5 bases, and 9 bases had no gene match. The full variable domain, its missing parts supplied by reference TRBV13 and TRBJ2-7, is AAGVIQSPRHLIKEKRETATLKCYPIPRHDTVYWYQQGPGQDPQFLISFYEKMQSDKGSIPDRFSAQQFSDYHSELNMSSLELGDSALYFCASSPGTVGPYEQYFGPGTRLTVT.

The chain is built from TRBV10-3 and TRBJ2-7; the D gene is possibly TRBD1 (5 bases). CDR3 size: 13 residues. V was shortened by 8 bases and J by 4 bases, with 15 bases between the two germline ends. The germline gives CDR1 ENHRY, CDR2 SYGVKD. CDR3 nucleotides: TGTGCCATCTTAGGGGAAACCGAGTACGAGCAGTACTTC. The encoded protein is CAILGETEYEQYF.

The V gene is TRBV27, the J gene TRBJ2-1; 12 bases are a match to TRBD2. Germline CDR1 reads MNHEY; CDR2 reads SMNVEV (reference sequence). The CDR3 sequence is 15 residues long. The V and J ends lost 7 bases and 6 bases, in that order; junction bases with no gene match: 7. CDR3 nucleotides: TGTGCCAGCACTCTACTAGCGGGAGGCCCCAATGAGCAGTTCTTC. It codes for CASTLLAGGPNEQFF.

The genes are TRBV29-1 and TRBJ2-7, with TRBD1 as a possible D gene (5 bases). V dropped 1 base and J dropped 6 bases, with 16 bases sitting between them. This CDR3 is 14 amino acids long. CDR1 SQVTM and CDR2 ANQGSEA come from the germline V gene. The CDR3 sequence is CSVEGGTLVGEQYF. In DNA, the CDR3 is TGCAGCGTTGAAGGGGGCACCCTAGTCGGCGAGCAGTACTTC.

The rearrangement joins TRBV6-1 to TRBJ2-7, with D maybe TRBD1 (5 bases). The V gene lost 6 bases and the J gene lost 2 bases, with 23 bases spanning the gap. CDR1 is MNHNS and CDR2 is SASEGT in the germline V gene. The CDR3 is 17 amino acids. The CDR3 here is CASSLSPPGKGPYEQYV. The DNA for the CDR3 is TGTGCCAGCAGCCTTTCACCCCCAGGGAAGGGTCCCTACGAGCAGTACGTC.

The genes are TRBV3-1 and TRBJ1-5; the D is unclear. V was clipped by 0 bases and J by 0 bases, with 3 bases between them. Germline CDR1 LGHDT, CDR2 YNNKEL (reference sequence). This CDR3 is built from 14 residues. The CDR3 bases are TGTGCCAGCAGCCAAGATTATAGCAATCAGCCCCAGCATTTT. It yields the protein CASSQDYSNQPQHF.